These 20 T cell receptor beta chains were sequenced from one sample in a study of blood T cells in healthy people across ages (dated by TCRdb to 2014 to 2015). Library method: 5' RACE. Data came from an Illumina HiSeq 2500. The second PCR ran for roughly 7 to 11 cycles and used a J-beta primer mix along with a sample-barcoded 5' primer. Through fastp at Q25 and MiXCR, TCRdb rebuilt clones from the public reads, retaining in-frame beta chains. A single entry per CDR3 protein holds the most common genes and DNA from its merged rows. The sample table records over 700,000 distinct CDR3 sequences; more than 20% of these occur just once. The ten most abundant clones make up 8% to 10% of the sample. The same sample was also used in a study of T cells of mothers and their children.

The sample taken for sequencing was blood. These receptors originate from a boy under 18 in good health.

For this clonotype: One end of the junction fails to match germline, which may point to a read error. The CDR3 loop is CASSQAPTGVQYGQYF. In nucleotides, the CDR3 is TGCGCCAGCAGCCAAGCTCCGACAGGGGTTCAGTACGGGCAGTACTTC. This chain connects TRBV4-3 to TRBJ2-7; 8 nucleotides match TRBD1. This CDR3 contains 16 residues. CDR1 is LGHNA, CDR2 YSLEER, per germline.

This chain links TRBV19 with TRBJ2-7; D is perhaps TRBD2 (5 bases). The CDR3 is 13 amino acids. CDR1 and CDR2 (germline): LNHDA, SQIVND (reference sequence). With 0 bases removed from V and 7 bases from J, the gap between germline ends came to 10 bases. CDR3: CASSIDGPGEQYF. In DNA, the CDR3 is TGTGCCAGTAGTATAGACGGGCCGGGGGAGCAGTACTTC.

This clonotype was counted a few times. The rearrangement links TRBV10-3 to TRBJ2-2, with D maybe TRBD1 (6 bases). The length of the CDR3 is 15 residues. Looked up from germline, CDR1 is ENHRY and CDR2 is SYGVKD. Trimming left V 2 bases short and J 0 bases short, with 7 bases between. DNA of the CDR3: TGTGCCATCAGTGAGAACAGGGCGAACACCGGGGAGCTGTTTTTT. This codes for CAISENRANTGELFF.

The rearrangement links TRBV7-2 to TRBJ1-2; no clear D gene. The V gene lost 0 bases and the J gene lost 6 bases, with 14 bases spanning the gap. The CDR3 loop spans 15 amino acids. Germline CDR1 and CDR2: SGHTA and FQGNSA. The chain's CDR3 is CASSLASGSVDGYTF. DNA of the CDR3: TGTGCCAGCAGCTTAGCTTCGGGGTCCGTGGATGGCTACACCTTC.

Regarding this clonotype: Lacking the conserved final phenylalanine or tryptophan, this CDR3 likely reflects a read error. The rearrangement joins TRBV6-1 to TRBJ2-1; TRBD2 matches at 11 bases. Near its end, the DNA agrees better with TRBJ2-7, so the J call may be wrong. The V gene's germline CDR1 is MNHNS and CDR2 SASEGT. The CDR3 length is 17 residues. The CDR3 loop reads CASPLGVAGGGLYEQYL. CDR3 DNA sequence: TGTGCCAGCCCCTTAGGGGTAGCGGGAGGGGGGCTCTACGAGCAGTACCTC.

This clonotype has a handful of counts. This chain joins TRBV5-6 and TRBJ1-5; perhaps TRBD1 as D (5 bases). The V gene's germline CDR1 is SGHDT and CDR2 YYEEEE. This CDR3 is built from 16 residues. The ends were cut back, 4 bases at V and 3 bases at J, with 17 bases in the middle. This CDR3 is CASSVRGWGTNQPQHF. CDR3 DNA sequence: TGTGCCAGCAGCGTACGGGGGTGGGGTACCAATCAGCCCCAGCATTTT.

The rearrangement links TRBV28 to TRBJ2-5; TRBD1 matches at 7 bases. Germline V gene sequence: CDR1 MDHEN, CDR2 SYDVKM. The V gene end was trimmed by 4 bases and the J gene end by 2 bases; junction bases not matched to a gene: 13. CDR3 length: 17 amino acids. CDR3 in amino acids: CASSSALTGIPQETQYF. In nucleotides, the CDR3 is TGTGCCAGCAGTTCCGCCCTGACAGGGATTCCTCAAGAGACCCAGTACTTC.

A few counts support this clonotype. DNA for the CDR3: TGCAGCGTCAAGTTCCAAGAGACCCAGTACTTC. It encodes CSVKFQETQYF. The rearrangement joins TRBV29-1 to TRBJ2-5; the D is unclear. Germline lookup yields CDR1 SQVTM and CDR2 ANQGSEA. This CDR3 has 11 amino acids. The V end was cut by 6 bases, the J end by 1 base, with 6 bases between.

The V call is TRBV5-1, the J call TRBJ2-5; TRBD2 matches 13 bases. The J call is in doubt because the DNA end fits TRBJ2-1 better. This CDR3 is built from 16 residues. Germline-derived CDR1 and CDR2 are SGHRS and YFSETQ. CDR3 sequence (DNA): TGCGCCAGCAGCTCACTCACTAGCGGGAGGGCCGATGAGCAGTTCTTC. Its translation is CASSSLTSGRADEQFF.

The rearrangement joins TRBV3-1 to TRBJ2-7; 11 nucleotides agree with TRBD2. Germline CDR1 is LGHDT and CDR2 is YNNKEL (reference sequence). The V gene end was trimmed by 4 bases and the J gene end by 9 bases; junction bases not matched to a gene: 11. The CDR3 runs 15 residues. In DNA, the CDR3 is TGTGCCAGCAGCCGAGATAGCGGGGGGGTACGAGGGCAGTACTTC. Protein sequence: CASSRDSGGVRGQYF.

The chain has TRBV30 and TRBJ1-2, with TRBD1 matching over 7 bases. The germline V gene has CDR1 GTSNPN and CDR2 SVGIG (reference sequence). V trimming: 2 bases; J trimming: 6 bases; junction bases outside the gene matches: 3. The CDR3 is 12 residues long. For the CDR3, the DNA is TGTGCCTGGAGTCCAGGGGGTCATGGCTACACCTTC. Encoded protein: CAWSPGGHGYTF.

The chain is built from TRBV5-1 and TRBJ2-6, with TRBD1 matching 7 bases. The CDR3 loop spans 15 amino acids. Losses at the gene ends were 4 bases for V and 4 bases for J; bases not matched to a gene: 5. Germline V gives CDR1 SGHRS, CDR2 YFSETQ. The DNA of the CDR3 is TGCGCCAGCAGCGAAACAGGGGCCGGGGCCAACGTCCTGACTTTC. It is translated as CASSETGAGANVLTF.

V gene TRBV14 combines with J gene TRBJ2-1, with D perhaps TRBD1 (6 bases). CDR1 is SGHDN and CDR2 is FVKESK in the germline V gene. This CDR3 comprises 12 residues. The ends were cut back, 5 bases at V and 7 bases at J, with 9 bases in the middle. The DNA of the CDR3 is TGTGCCAGCAGCGCGAGGGGGAATGAGCAGTTCTTC. Amino acids: CASSARGNEQFF.

The chain employs TRBV5-6 and TRBJ1-2; the D gene is possibly TRBD1 (6 bases). V was clipped by 4 bases and J by 6 bases, with 16 bases between them. The CDR3 length is 14 residues. Germline V lookup: CDR1 SGHDT, CDR2 YYEEEE. DNA of the CDR3: TGTGCCAGCAGCGCACAGGGTCCCCTCAATGGCTACACCTTC. This sequence encodes CASSAQGPLNGYTF.

This clonotype was seen a handful of times. The rearrangement joins TRBV4-3 to TRBJ2-5; TRBD1 is a possible D gene (6 bases). The CDR3 totals 16 residues. The V end lost 4 bases, the J end lost 5 bases, and 20 bases lay between the germline ends. The germline V gene has CDR1 LGHNA and CDR2 YSLEER. The CDR3 protein is CASSPNNREFRETQYF. As DNA, the CDR3 is TGCGCCAGCAGCCCAAACAACAGGGAGTTTAGGGAGACCCAGTACTTC.

This clonotype was detected ten times or more. This chain uses TRBV29-1 with TRBJ2-1; 12 nucleotides agree with TRBD2. Per the germline V gene, CDR1 is SQVTM and CDR2 is ANQGSEA. The CDR3 contains 14 residues. V lost 4 bases and J lost 9; bases outside the gene matches: 7. CDR3 region: CSVAGTSGWGEQFF. The CDR3 DNA reads as TGCAGCGTTGCCGGGACTAGCGGGTGGGGTGAGCAGTTCTTC.

The table lists this clonotype with a few counts. The chain links TRBV6-5 to TRBJ1-2, with D perhaps matching TRBD1 (5 bases). The germline CDR1 and CDR2 sequences are MNHEY and SVGAGI. With 0 bases removed from V and 8 bases from J, the gap between germline ends came to 13 bases. The CDR3 consists of 14 residues. The CDR3 coding sequence is TGTGCCAGCAGTTACTCGTCGGGGGAGGGGGGCTACACCTTC. Its translation: CASSYSSGEGGYTF.

The V and J genes are TRBV5-5 and TRBJ1-5, with D hard to call. The germline V gene encodes CDR1 SGHKS and CDR2 YYEKEE (reference sequence). Trimming removed 2 bases at V and 0 bases at J, with 9 bases between. This CDR3 has 15 amino acids. DNA of the CDR3: TGTGCCAGCAGCTTCACAGCGGGTAGCAATCAGCCCCAGCATTTT. Amino acid sequence: CASSFTAGSNQPQHF.

Note on this clonotype: One end of the junction does not line up with germline, which may come from a read error. In DNA, the CDR3 is TGTGCCAGCAGTTTCGGGGGCCCCGAGACCCAGTGCTTC. Translating it yields CASSFGGPETQCF. The chain has TRBV27 and TRBJ2-5, with D perhaps TRBD1 or TRBD2 (6 bases each). Germline lookup yields CDR1 MNHEY and CDR2 SMNVEV (reference sequence). The CDR3 loop spans 13 amino acids.

The CDR3 sequence is CASSQDETGASYNSPLHF. The CDR3 DNA is TGCGCCAGCAGCCAAGATGAGACAGGGGCCTCCTATAATTCACCCCTCCACTTT. This chain joins TRBV4-1 and TRBJ1-6; 8 bases align to TRBD1. The ends lost 0 bases at V and 0 bases at J; junction bases unmatched: 4. The CDR3 extends over 18 amino acids. Germline V gives CDR1 MGHRA, CDR2 YSYEKL.